These T cell receptor beta chains were read from a single sample in a study of blood T cells in healthy people across ages. TCRdb used MiXCR to reprocess the 5' RACE reads, holding one entry per CDR3 protein. This table has 1.4 million or so distinct CDR3 sequences, approximately 43% appearing once. The sample taken for sequencing was blood. The receptors come from a woman between 18 and 30 years old in good health. CDR3s include the opening cysteine and the closing phenylalanine or tryptophan. A D gene is named only where the DNA matches it firmly. Only some rows state a clone size, as once, few, many or a class for expanded clones.

abundance: .; j_gene: TRBJ1-1; d_gene: TRBD1; v_gene: TRBV7-9; CDR3nt: TGTGCCAGCAGCCCCCCGGTGGGACAGGGGGTTGCTGAAGCTTTCTTT; CDR3aa: CASSPPVGQGVAEAFF
abundance: .; j_gene: TRBJ2-1; d_gene: .; v_gene: TRBV6-5; CDR3nt: TGTGCCAGCAGTTACGGCCAGAACATATACAATGAGCAGTTCTTC; CDR3aa: CASSYGQNIYNEQFF
abundance: .; j_gene: TRBJ2-7; d_gene: TRBD1; v_gene: TRBV20-1; CDR3nt: TGCAGTGCTAGAGATCTAGGGGGCGGATACGAGCAGTACTTC; CDR3aa: CSARDLGGGYEQYF
abundance: .; j_gene: TRBJ2-3; d_gene: TRBD1; v_gene: TRBV24-1; CDR3nt: TGTGCCACCAGTGATCCACAGGGGGCGGGGGGCACAGATACGCAGTATTTT; CDR3aa: CATSDPQGAGGTDTQYF
abundance: .; j_gene: TRBJ2-1; d_gene: TRBD1; v_gene: TRBV6-5; CDR3nt: TGTGCCAGCAGTCAGCTACCACCGGGACAGGGTTACGAGCAGTTCTTC; CDR3aa: CASSQLPPGQGYEQFF
abundance: many; j_gene: TRBJ2-1; d_gene: TRBD2; v_gene: TRBV4-2; CDR3nt: TGTGCCAGCAGCCAAGCACTAGCGGGGTACAATGAGCAGTTCTTC; CDR3aa: CASSQALAGYNEQFF
abundance: .; j_gene: TRBJ1-2; d_gene: .; v_gene: TRBV12-3/TRBV12-4; CDR3nt: TGTGCCAGCAGTTTAGGGCAGGTCCCCTATGGCTACACCTTC; CDR3aa: CASSLGQVPYGYTF
abundance: few; j_gene: TRBJ2-1; d_gene: TRBD1; v_gene: TRBV27; CDR3nt: TGTGCCAGCCGTGACAGGGGGACCTACAATGAGCAGTTCTTC; CDR3aa: CASRDRGTYNEQFF
abundance: many; j_gene: TRBJ2-1; d_gene: TRBD1; v_gene: TRBV7-8; CDR3nt: TGTGCCAGCAGACACAGGGGGCCCTATGAGCAGTTCTTC; CDR3aa: CASRHRGPYEQFF
abundance: .; j_gene: TRBJ2-1; d_gene: .; v_gene: TRBV2; CDR3nt: TGTGCCAGCAGCCGCGGGAATTTAGGGGAGCAGTTCTTC; CDR3aa: CASSRGNLGEQFF
abundance: .; j_gene: TRBJ2-7; d_gene: .; v_gene: TRBV20-1; CDR3nt: TGCAGTGCTATCCGGGACGGCTTTTCCTACGAGCAGTACTTC; CDR3aa: CSAIRDGFSYEQYF
abundance: .; j_gene: TRBJ1-2; d_gene: .; v_gene: TRBV20-1; CDR3nt: TGCAGTGCTAGTCGGCCCGAGCAGCCCTATGGCTACACCTTC; CDR3aa: CSASRPEQPYGYTF
abundance: .; j_gene: TRBJ1-6; d_gene: .; v_gene: TRBV12-3/TRBV12-4; CDR3nt: TGTGCCAGCAGTTTGGTGGAACCCAATTCACCCCTCCACTTT; CDR3aa: CASSLVEPNSPLHF
abundance: .; j_gene: TRBJ2-5; d_gene: TRBD2; v_gene: TRBV15; CDR3nt: TGTGCCACCAGCGGGGGGCTAGCGGGAGCGGAAGAGACCCAGTACTTC; CDR3aa: CATSGGLAGAEETQYF
abundance: once; j_gene: TRBJ1-5; d_gene: .; v_gene: TRBV5-5; CDR3nt: TGTGCCAGCAGCTTGGAGGTTCAGGGAATCAATCAGCCCCAGCATTTT; CDR3aa: CASSLEVQGINQPQHF
abundance: .; j_gene: TRBJ1-6; d_gene: .; v_gene: TRBV6-5; CDR3nt: TGTGCCAGCAGTTACAAAGCTTACTCACCCCTCCACTTT; CDR3aa: CASSYKAYSPLHF
abundance: .; j_gene: TRBJ1-4; d_gene: .; v_gene: TRBV20-1; CDR3nt: TGCAGTGCTGGGAGGGGGGATGGACTGTTTTTT; CDR3aa: CSAGRGDGLFF
abundance: few; j_gene: TRBJ2-3; d_gene: .; v_gene: TRBV12-3/TRBV12-4; CDR3nt: TGTGCCAGCACCTTGGGGAGATCTAGCACAGATACGCAGTATTTT; CDR3aa: CASTLGRSSTDTQYF
abundance: .; j_gene: TRBJ1-5; d_gene: .; v_gene: TRBV21-1; CDR3nt: TGTGCCGGCAGTTTGGGCAGGGACCATCAGCCCCAGCATTTT; CDR3aa: CAGSLGRDHQPQHF
abundance: .; j_gene: TRBJ2-7; d_gene: TRBD2; v_gene: TRBV12-3/TRBV12-4; CDR3nt: TGTGCCACCCTCCCTAGACTAGCCGACGAGCAGTACTTC; CDR3aa: CATLPRLADEQYF
abundance: .; j_gene: TRBJ2-2; d_gene: .; v_gene: TRBV20-1; CDR3nt: TGCAGTGCTCCCGACAGACCGAACACCGGGGAGCTGTTTTTT; CDR3aa: CSAPDRPNTGELFF
abundance: .; j_gene: TRBJ1-1; d_gene: .; v_gene: TRBV10-3; CDR3nt: TGTGCCATCAGTGATTCCCCAACAGGGAACACTGAAGCTTTCTTT; CDR3aa: CAISDSPTGNTEAFF
abundance: few; j_gene: TRBJ2-3; d_gene: .; v_gene: TRBV28; CDR3nt: TGTGCCAGCAGTTTATATTTTCAGGGTACAGATACGCAGTATTTT; CDR3aa: CASSLYFQGTDTQYF
abundance: .; j_gene: TRBJ2-1; d_gene: TRBD2; v_gene: TRBV27; CDR3nt: TGTGCCAGCAGTTCGCGGACTAGCCCCCACAATGAGCAGTTCTTC; CDR3aa: CASSSRTSPHNEQFF
abundance: .; j_gene: TRBJ2-1; d_gene: TRBD2; v_gene: TRBV20-1; CDR3nt: TGCAGTGCTAGGACTAGCGGGAGAGGGCATGAGCAGTTCTTC; CDR3aa: CSARTSGRGHEQFF
abundance: .; j_gene: TRBJ2-2; d_gene: .; v_gene: TRBV3-1; CDR3nt: TGTGCCAGCAGCCGTGTTGGCGGGGAGCTGTTTTTT; CDR3aa: CASSRVGGELFF
abundance: few; j_gene: TRBJ1-4; d_gene: .; v_gene: TRBV7-2; CDR3nt: TGTGCCAGCAGCGCGAGGACAGTTGAAAAACTGTTTTTT; CDR3aa: CASSARTVEKLFF
abundance: .; j_gene: TRBJ2-7; d_gene: TRBD1; v_gene: TRBV2; CDR3nt: TGTGCCAGCAGTTCCCGCCGGACAGGGAGCTCCTACGAGCAGTACTTC; CDR3aa: CASSSRRTGSSYEQYF
abundance: .; j_gene: TRBJ1-2; d_gene: .; v_gene: TRBV18; CDR3nt: TGTGCCAGCTCACCACGGGGAGGGGAAGGATATGGCTACACCTTC; CDR3aa: CASSPRGGEGYGYTF